Listed here are 24 T cell receptor beta chains from one sample, sequenced in a study of spatial heterogeneity in lung cancer. Whole-study results and caveats: Tumoral mutation counts were tracked by counts of expanded intratumoral alpha and beta TCRs.

Sample time point: sample taken at primary tumor resection. TCRdb recomputed calls from the 5' RACE reads with MiXCR, one row per CDR3 protein. The sample has roughly 17,000 distinct CDR3 sequences, approximately 6.8% seen once; the top ten hold 15% to 20%. Their cognate antigens are unknown. Sequencing was performed on lung tumor tissue, taken at surgery. All receptors derive from a female donor with early-stage non-small cell lung cancer.

This clonotype was seen at least ten times. As an off-target read in a library built for alpha chains, this beta chain has a frequency of little significance. This sequence joins TRBV6-4 and TRBJ2-3; 7 bases agree with TRBD2. This CDR3 has 15 amino acids. V gave up 0 bases and J gave up 0 bases; unmatched junction bases: 0. Germline CDR1 reads MRHNA; CDR2 reads SNTAGT. CDR3 DNA sequence: TGTGCCAGCAGTGACTCGACTAGCAGCACAGATACGCAGTATTTT. Its translation: CASSDSTSSTDTQYF.

The table lists this clonotype with many counts. The library was built for alpha chains, so this beta chain is an off-target read and its size means little. The V gene is TRBV3-1, the J gene TRBJ1-6, with D unresolved. Trimming removed 1 base at V and 7 bases at J, with 14 bases between. This CDR3 spans 16 amino acids. Germline CDR1 reads LGHDT; CDR2 reads YNNKEL (reference sequence). The CDR3 nucleotides are TGTGCCAGCAGCCAAGGCGGCCGGGGTAACAATTCACCCCTCCACTTT. Translation: CASSQGGRGNNSPLHF.

This clonotype showed up many times. Since the library was made to target alpha chains, this beta chain is a stray read and its abundance is not meaningful. The rearrangement joins TRBV7-8 to TRBJ2-1; no clear D. The V gene lost 2 bases and the J gene lost 9 bases, with 8 bases spanning the gap. The CDR3 loop spans 12 amino acids. From germline, CDR1 is SGHVS and CDR2 FQNEAQ. CDR3 sequence (DNA): TGTGCCAGCAGCTTATCGGTCCGTGAGCAGTTCTTC. This gives the protein CASSLSVREQFF.

The sample holds many counts of this clonotype. This beta chain was picked up by a library intended for alpha chains and is off target, so its count carries little meaning. The chain links TRBV5-6 to TRBJ2-5; TRBD2 matches 8 bases. V lost 1 base, J lost 7 bases, and 12 bases stayed unmatched. The V gene's germline CDR1 is SGHDT and CDR2 YYEEEE. The CDR3 is 16 residues long. As DNA, the CDR3 is TGTGCCAGCAGCTTGAATGTCGGGGGGGCCTATGTGACCCAGTACTTC. Its protein product is CASSLNVGGAYVTQYF.

This clonotype came up many times. Since the library was made to target alpha chains, this beta chain is a stray read and its abundance is not meaningful. The gene calls are TRBV28 and TRBJ2-1, with 8 bases that match TRBD2. Germline V gene sequence: CDR1 MDHEN, CDR2 SYDVKM. V shed 6 bases and J 10 bases; nucleotides not matched to a gene: 8. The CDR3 has 13 residues. CDR3 region: CASSPAGEGEQFF. The CDR3 DNA is TGTGCCAGCAGCCCAGCGGGGGAGGGAGAGCAGTTCTTC.

This clonotype came up many times. This beta chain lies outside the target of a library built for alpha chains; its clone size means little. The chain couples TRBV29-1 to TRBJ1-2, with D maybe TRBD1 (6 bases). This CDR3 has 11 amino acids. In germline, CDR1 is SQVTM, CDR2 ANQGSEA. V was pared by 7 bases and J by 8 bases, with 14 bases between. The CDR3 DNA is TGCAGCGCCGAACAGGGAAGCGGCTACACCTTC. Its translation is CSAEQGSGYTF.

Many counts were recorded for this clonotype. Because the library targeted alpha chains, this beta chain is an off-target read whose size means little. The chain carries TRBV5-1 and TRBJ2-1; D possibly corresponds to TRBD1 (5 bases). The ends were cut back, 6 bases at V and 3 bases at J, with 13 bases in the middle. The CDR3 is made up of 14 amino acids. Germline V gene data show CDR1 as SGHRS and CDR2 as YFSETQ. CDR3 DNA: TGCGCCAGCACCCCAGAGGACAACTACAATGAGCAGTTCTTC. Amino acids: CASTPEDNYNEQFF.

This clonotype is classed as medium-sized. This beta chain came through as a stray read in a library set up for alpha chains, and its size says little. CDR3 residues: CASSHTSETGFYQPQHF. CDR3 coding DNA: TGCGCCAGCAGCCACACTTCGGAGACAGGGTTTTATCAGCCCCAGCATTTT. V is TRBV4-1 and J is TRBJ1-5, with 7 bases lining up with TRBD1. Trimming cost V 3 bases and J 5 bases; bases outside gene matches: 13. The CDR3 consists of 17 residues. Germline CDR1 is MGHRA and CDR2 is YSYEKL.

Concerning this clonotype itself: This beta chain was picked up by a library intended for alpha chains and is off target, so its count carries little meaning. This rearrangement joins TRBV5-1 to TRBJ1-6; perhaps TRBD1 as D (5 bases). CDR3 size: 15 residues. CDR1 SGHRS and CDR2 YFSETQ come from the germline V gene. V lost 4 bases, J lost 7 bases, and 15 bases lay in between. The CDR3 nucleotides read TGCGCCAGCAGCCCCGACGGCGCAGGGAATTCACCCCTCCACTTT. Translated: CASSPDGAGNSPLHF. The variable domain in full, completed from reference TRBV5-1 and TRBJ1-6, reads KAGVTQTPRYLIKTRGQQVTLSCSPISGHRSVSWYQQTPGQGLQFLFEYFSETQRNKGNFPGRFSGRQFSNSRSEMNVSTLELGDSALYLCASSPDGAGNSPLHFGNGTRLTVT.

Many counts were recorded for this clonotype. This beta chain is an unintended read in a library built for alpha chains; its size means little. The chain carries TRBV20-1 and TRBJ2-5; possibly TRBD1 for D (7 bases). Trimming removed 3 bases at V and 5 bases at J, with 19 bases between. There are 15 residues in the CDR3. The germline CDR1 and CDR2 sequences are DFQATT and SNEGSKA (reference sequence). The CDR3 nucleotides read TGCAGTGCTAGGGGTAGCGCAGGGGGGAGGGAGACCCAGTACTTC. Translated: CSARGSAGGRETQYF.

This clonotype was counted between two and nine times. This beta chain appears as a stray read in a library generated for alpha chains; its size is not informative. Written as DNA, the CDR3 is TGCAGTGCTGCACAGGGCTCCATGAACACTGAAGCTTTCTTT. Translation: CSAAQGSMNTEAFF. This chain links TRBV20-1 with TRBJ1-1; D might be TRBD1 (6 bases). The V and J ends lost 5 bases and 0 bases respectively, with 13 bases between them. The germline V gene encodes CDR1 DFQATT and CDR2 SNEGSKA (reference sequence). This CDR3 is 14 amino acids long.

This clonotype occurred a few times. This beta chain is off target for a library built for alpha chains, so its abundance means little. The rearrangement links TRBV20-1 to TRBJ2-5; 7 bases agree with TRBD1. The CDR3 runs to 15 residues. After removal of 0 bases from V and 7 bases from J, the junction contained 11 bases not matched to a gene. CDR1 and CDR2 from the germline V gene are DFQATT and SNEGSKA (reference sequence). The CDR3 loop reads CSARDVLGTDGTQYF. For the CDR3, the DNA is TGCAGTGCTAGAGATGTGTTAGGGACAGATGGGACCCAGTACTTC.

This clonotype was recorded many times. Within a library made for alpha chains, this beta chain is off target, and its count is uninformative. The rearrangement joins TRBV20-1 to TRBJ2-3; 9 nucleotides match TRBD1. From germline, CDR1 is DFQATT and CDR2 SNEGSKA (reference sequence). Germline trimming cut 5 bases from V and 2 bases from J; bases unmatched to any gene: 5. The CDR3 is 14 amino acids. CDR3 residues: CSAHRQGVTDTQYF. The CDR3, as DNA: TGCAGTGCTCACCGACAGGGGGTCACAGATACGCAGTATTTT.

A few counts support this clonotype. In a library made to pick up alpha chains, this beta chain is a stray read with a size that means little. The chain recombines TRBV24-1 with TRBJ2-3, with 14 bases aligning to TRBD2. The CDR3 sequence is 18 residues long. Per the germline V gene, CDR1 is KGHDR and CDR2 is SFDVKD. The junction had 9 bases not matched to a gene; V was cut back by 3 bases and J by 5 bases. The CDR3 is CATSDHRTSGGIRDTQYF. DNA for the CDR3: TGTGCCACCAGTGATCACCGGACTAGCGGGGGGATCCGAGATACGCAGTATTTT.

This clonotype was observed a few times. This beta chain appears as a stray read in a library generated for alpha chains; its size is not informative. The rearrangement links TRBV10-3 to TRBJ1-1, with D tentatively TRBD1 (5 bases). Germline CDR1 is ENHRY and CDR2 is SYGVKD. The CDR3 loop spans 15 amino acids. Trimming cost V 0 bases and J 5 bases, with 13 bases left between them. CDR3 in DNA: TGTGCCATCAGTGAGTCGGGCCTTGGGGGGACTGAAGCTTTCTTT. Protein product: CAISESGLGGTEAFF.

At least ten counts were recorded for this clonotype. Because this beta chain is a stray read in a library intended to capture alpha chains, its abundance should not be given much weight. This chain connects TRBV24-1 to TRBJ1-4; TRBD1 is a possible D gene (6 bases). The CDR3 totals 23 residues. In germline, CDR1 is KGHDR, CDR2 SFDVKD. The ends were cut back, 1 base at V and 0 bases at J, with 29 bases in the middle. The CDR3 nucleotides read TGTGCCACCAGTGATTTATTAGGACTTAGACAGGACCCGAAGACAGCAACTAATGAAAAACTGTTTTTT. Amino acid sequence: CATSDLLGLRQDPKTATNEKLFF.

The table lists this clonotype with a few counts. This beta chain represents an off-target read in a library built for alpha chains; its size is of limited meaning. This chain uses TRBV20-1 with TRBJ2-5, with TRBD1 matching over 8 bases. After removal of 5 bases from V and 5 bases from J, the junction contained 7 bases not matched to a gene. Germline V gene lookup returns CDR1 DFQATT and CDR2 SNEGSKA (reference sequence). This CDR3 has 13 residues. CDR3 protein: CSAGDRTLETQYF. The CDR3 nucleotides are TGCAGTGCTGGGGACAGGACTCTCGAGACCCAGTACTTC.

Many counts were recorded for this clonotype. In a library made to pick up alpha chains, this beta chain is a stray read with a size that means little. The rearrangement joins TRBV7-9 to TRBJ2-3; TRBD1 matches 9 bases. V gave up 0 bases and J gave up 4 bases; unmatched junction bases: 8. CDR3 length equals 17 residues. The germline CDR1 and CDR2 sequences are SEHNR and FQNEAQ (reference sequence). The CDR3 here is CASSLAGTGKRADTQYF. The CDR3 DNA reads as TGTGCCAGCAGCTTAGCCGGGACAGGGAAGCGGGCAGATACGCAGTATTTT.

In regard to this clonotype: The size of this beta chain means little, since it is a stray read in a library made for alpha chains. The V call is TRBV19, the J call TRBJ2-3, with D hard to call. CDR1 LNHDA and CDR2 SQIVND come from the germline V gene (reference sequence). V was cut by 6 bases and J by 2 bases, with 15 bases left in between. This CDR3 region has 15 residues. CDR3 DNA: TGTGCCAGTAGAGAGACTCCAACCACCACAGATACGCAGTATTTT. It yields the protein CASRETPTTTDTQYF.

Comments on this clonotype: Since the library was made to target alpha chains, this beta chain is a stray read and its abundance is not meaningful. V usage is TRBV28 and J usage is TRBJ2-3; 7 nucleotides agree with TRBD1. The CDR3 consists of 15 residues. Losses at the gene ends were 5 bases for V and 8 bases for J; bases not matched to a gene: 13. Germline-derived CDR1 and CDR2 are MDHEN and SYDVKM. CDR3 nucleotide sequence: TGTGCCAGCAGTCTACCGACAGGGACGACGGCTACGCAGTATTTT. Its translation is CASSLPTGTTATQYF.

The sample holds a few counts of this clonotype. The size of this beta chain means little, since it is a stray read in a library made for alpha chains. This sequence joins TRBV20-1 and TRBJ2-5; the D gene is possibly TRBD2 (5 bases). The CDR3 length is 13 residues. The germline V gene encodes CDR1 DFQATT and CDR2 SNEGSKA (reference sequence). The ends were cut back, 3 bases at V and 3 bases at J, with 11 bases in the middle. The CDR3 sequence is CSASGVFEETQYF. In DNA form, the CDR3 reads TGCAGTGCTAGCGGGGTGTTTGAAGAGACCCAGTACTTC.

On this clonotype itself: Since it is a stray read in a library aimed at alpha chains, this beta chain has a size that is not meaningful. The V call is TRBV5-8, the J call TRBJ2-7; TRBD1 or TRBD2 may be the D gene (5 bases each). The CDR3 spans 15 residues. Germline CDR1 SGHTS, CDR2 YDEGEE. The V and J ends lost 3 bases and 2 bases respectively, with 15 bases between them. Here the CDR3 reads CASSSGTSNTYEQYF. CDR3 coding DNA: TGTGCCAGCAGCTCCGGGACCTCGAATACCTACGAGCAGTACTTC. The whole variable domain, remainder taken from reference TRBV5-8 and TRBJ2-7, is EAGVTQSPTHLIKTRGQQATLRCSPISGHTSVYWYQQALGLGLQFLLWYDEGEERNRGNFPPRFSGRQFPNYSSELNVNALELEDSALYLCASSSGTSNTYEQYFGPGTRLTVT.

This clonotype was seen ten or more times. This beta chain is an unintended read in a library built for alpha chains; its size means little. The J gene is TRBJ1-1, the V gene TRBV13; the D gene is possibly TRBD1 (5 bases). CDR1 and CDR2 (germline): PRHDT, FYEKMQ (reference sequence). V was shortened by 4 bases and J by 4 bases, with 13 bases between the two germline ends. CDR3 length: 14 amino acids. The DNA of the CDR3 is TGTGCCAGCAGCTCCAGTCGGGGGAGCACTGAAGCTTTCTTT. It specifies CASSSSRGSTEAFF.

This clonotype was observed many times. A library prepared for alpha chains yielded this beta chain as an off-target read; its size is of little meaning. The chain links TRBV30 to TRBJ2-3, with D perhaps matching TRBD2 (6 bases). Germline V lookup: CDR1 GTSNPN, CDR2 SVGIG (reference sequence). The V and J ends lost 2 bases and 10 bases respectively, with 13 bases between them. This CDR3 has 12 residues. The DNA of the CDR3 is TGTGCCTGGAGTTCGGGGGTAGCGGCGCAGTATTTT. Encoded protein: CAWSSGVAAQYF.